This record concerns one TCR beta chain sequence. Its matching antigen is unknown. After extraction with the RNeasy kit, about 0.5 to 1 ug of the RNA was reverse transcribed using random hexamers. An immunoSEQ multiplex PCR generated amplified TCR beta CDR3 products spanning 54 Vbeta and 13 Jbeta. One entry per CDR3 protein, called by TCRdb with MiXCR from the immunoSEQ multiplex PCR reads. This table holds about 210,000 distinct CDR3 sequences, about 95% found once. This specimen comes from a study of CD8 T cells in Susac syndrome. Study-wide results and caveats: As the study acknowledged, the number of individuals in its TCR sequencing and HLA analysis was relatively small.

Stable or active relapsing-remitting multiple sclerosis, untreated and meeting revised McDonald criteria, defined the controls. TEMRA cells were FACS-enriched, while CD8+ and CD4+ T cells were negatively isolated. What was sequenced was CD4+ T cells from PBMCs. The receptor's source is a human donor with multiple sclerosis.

The CDR3 sequence: CASRTEKLAKNIQYF. The CDR3, as DNA: TGTGCCAGCAGGACAGAGAAGTTAGCCAAAAACATTCAGTACTTC. J is TRBJ2-4 and V is TRBV2, with a weak D call TRBD1 (5 bases). From germline, CDR1 is SNHLY and CDR2 FYNNEI. V lost 6 bases and J lost 0, with 12 bases in between. The CDR3 extends over 15 amino acids.